One sample yielded the 27 T cell receptor beta chains listed below, sequenced in a study of shared clonotypes between healthy human individuals. Clones were sequenced by immunoSEQ multiplex PCR, and TCRdb holds only the in-frame ones, with some missing. In the table there are about 1 million clones, about 70% of which are singletons. Sequenced sample: memory CD4+ T cells sorted from blood. The subset denotes: CD45RA-negative fraction. Every receptor here comes from a young man in good health.

The chain links TRBV2 to TRBJ1-2; D call uncertain. The length of the CDR3 is 13 residues. Germline V lookup: CDR1 SNHLY, CDR2 FYNNEI. V lost 7 bases, J lost 8 bases, and 17 bases lay in between. The CDR3 sequence: CASKFGEGRGYTF. The DNA for the CDR3 is TGTGCCAGCAAGTTTGGGGAGGGTCGCGGCTACACCTTC. Full variable domain (rest looked up from reference TRBV2 and TRBJ1-2): EPEVTQTPSHQVTQMGQEVILRCVPISNHLYFYWYRQILGQKVEFLVSFYNNEISEKSEIFDDQFSVERPDGSNFTLKIRSTKLEDSAMYFCASKFGEGRGYTFGSGTRLTVV.

The V gene is TRBV2, the J gene TRBJ1-2; 7 nucleotides agree with TRBD1. The CDR3 is 14 residues long. After removal of 6 bases from V and 2 bases from J, the junction contained 6 bases not matched to a gene. Germline loops: CDR1 SNHLY, CDR2 FYNNEI. The CDR3 region has the DNA TGTGCCAGCAGGCCCGGGACAGACAACTATGGCTACACCTTC. Protein: CASRPGTDNYGYTF.

The genes are TRBV10-3 and TRBJ2-5, with D tentatively TRBD2 (5 bases). V was shortened by 10 bases and J by 2 bases, with 14 bases between the two germline ends. The germline CDR1 and CDR2 sequences are ENHRY and SYGVKD. The length of the CDR3 is 13 residues. CDR3 region: CATKPPGQETQYF. CDR3 nucleotides: TGTGCCACTAAGCCCCCGGGGCAAGAGACCCAGTACTTC.

The rearrangement links TRBV5-1 to TRBJ2-3; 7 bases map to TRBD1. Germline V lookup: CDR1 SGHRS, CDR2 YFSETQ. Trimming cost V 4 bases and J 2 bases; bases outside gene matches: 7. The CDR3 has 15 residues. CDR3 bases: TGCGCCAGCAGCCTCCGGGACAGCGCCACAGATACGCAGTATTTT. Encoded protein: CASSLRDSATDTQYF.

The V gene is TRBV5-6, the J gene TRBJ1-2, with a possible D match to TRBD1 (6 bases). V gave up 2 bases and J gave up 3 bases, with 11 bases separating them. CDR3 length equals 14 residues. Germline V CDR1 and CDR2: SGHDT, YYEEEE. The CDR3, as DNA: TGTGCCAGCAGCTTAGGGACATCGCACTATGGCTACACCTTC. Translation: CASSLGTSHYGYTF. Supplemented by reference TRBV5-6 and TRBJ1-2, the full variable domain reads DAGVTQSPTHLIKTRGQQVTLRCSPKSGHDTVSWYQQALGQGPQFIFQYYEEEERQRGNFPDRFSGHQFPNYSSELNVNALLLGDSALYLCASSLGTSHYGYTFGSGTRLTVV.

The gene calls are TRBV2 and TRBJ1-1; no clear D. The V end was cut by 6 bases, the J end by 4 bases, with 12 bases between. Germline V lookup: CDR1 SNHLY, CDR2 FYNNEI. This CDR3 is 13 amino acids long. The CDR3 loop reads CASRYSEGTEAFF. The CDR3 DNA reads TGTGCCAGCAGATATTCGGAGGGCACTGAAGCTTTCTTT.

The chain has TRBV10-3 and TRBJ1-3; the D is unclear. Between the trimmed V and J ends, which lost 3 bases and 1 base, there was a span of 10 bases. Looked up from germline, CDR1 is ENHRY and CDR2 is SYGVKD. The CDR3 contains 15 residues. The CDR3 region is CAISDFTLSGNTIYF. The CDR3, as DNA: TGTGCCATCAGTGATTTCACTCTTTCTGGAAACACCATATATTTT.

This chain joins TRBV5-8 and TRBJ1-1; 8 bases match TRBD1. The V segment lost 7 bases and the J segment 0 bases; nucleotides outside the gene matches: 5. CDR3 size: 14 residues. CDR1 and CDR2 from the germline V gene are SGHTS and YDEGEE. DNA for the CDR3: TGTGCCAGCGGCGACAGGGGAATGAACACTGAAGCTTTCTTT. Residues: CASGDRGMNTEAFF.

J is TRBJ2-2 and V is TRBV4-1; 13 bases align to TRBD2. Germline CDR1 MGHRA, CDR2 YSYEKL. CDR3 length: 17 amino acids. The V segment lost 3 bases and the J segment 2 bases; nucleotides outside the gene matches: 3. The CDR3 DNA sequence: TGCGCCAGCAGCCAGACTAGCGGGAGGCCTAACACCGGGGAGCTGTTTTTT. Encoded protein: CASSQTSGRPNTGELFF.

This rearrangement joins TRBV5-6 to TRBJ1-2; a weak D match, TRBD1 (6 bases). Germline lookup yields CDR1 SGHDT and CDR2 YYEEEE. This CDR3 comprises 14 residues. Trimming removed 2 bases from V and 1 base from J, with 9 bases in between. The CDR3 coding sequence is TGTGCCAGCAGCTTAGGGACAAATAACTATGGCTACACCTTC. This sequence encodes CASSLGTNNYGYTF.

The chain joins TRBV9 to TRBJ2-2; TRBD2 matches at 10 bases. The V and J ends lost 0 bases and 5 bases, in that order; junction bases with no gene match: 4. This CDR3 is built from 16 residues. Germline V lookup: CDR1 SGDLS, CDR2 YYNGEE. The CDR3 sequence: CASSVGLAGVTGELFF. In nucleotides, the CDR3 is TGTGCCAGCAGCGTAGGGCTAGCGGGAGTTACCGGGGAGCTGTTTTTT.

The rearrangement uses TRBV7-8 and TRBJ2-7, with 7 bases fitting TRBD2. V lost 5 bases and J lost 0; bases outside the gene matches: 4. The CDR3 totals 14 residues. Germline loops: CDR1 SGHVS, CDR2 FQNEAQ. For the CDR3, the DNA is TGTGCCAGCAGCCGGACTAGTCTCTCCTACGAGCAGTACTTC. Translating it yields CASSRTSLSYEQYF.

This clone has a single count. The J gene is TRBJ1-1, the V gene TRBV6-1; no firm D call. The V and J ends lost 6 bases and 10 bases respectively, with 18 bases between them. The CDR3 is 13 residues long. CDR1 MNHNS and CDR2 SASEGT come from the germline V gene. The DNA for the CDR3 is TGTGCCAGCAGCGAGACCTGGGGATTGAGAGCTTTCTTT. Translated: CASSETWGLRAFF.

The V gene is TRBV5-4, the J gene TRBJ1-2; a possible D gene is TRBD1 (6 bases). The V end was cut by 0 bases, the J end by 8 bases, with 14 bases between. The length of the CDR3 is 14 residues. In germline, CDR1 is SGHNT, CDR2 YYREEE (reference sequence). DNA for the CDR3: TGTGCCAGCAGCTTGGATCTCACAGGGCCGGGCTACACCTTC. Protein: CASSLDLTGPGYTF.

The chain joins TRBV28 to TRBJ1-3, with 8 bases identical to TRBD1. The CDR3 is 15 residues long. Germline lookup yields CDR1 MDHEN and CDR2 SYDVKM. With V trimmed by 5 bases and J by 0 bases, 3 bases remained unmatched. The CDR3 reads CASSPTGGSGNTIYF. As DNA, the CDR3 is TGTGCCAGCAGTCCAACAGGGGGCTCTGGAAACACCATATATTTT.

Notes on this clone: A read error is possible here, since a much larger clone lies one base away. The gene calls are TRBV5-4 and TRBJ2-3, with 7 nucleotides matching TRBD1. Germline CDR1 SGHNT, CDR2 YYREEE (reference sequence). V was pared by 0 bases and J by 0 bases, with 1 base of the junction left unmatched. The CDR3 is 15 amino acids. As DNA, the CDR3 is TGTGCCAGCAGCTTGGTGGACAGGAGCACAGATACGCAGTATTTT. This gives the protein CASSLVDRSTDTQYF.

The gene calls are TRBV4-3 and TRBJ1-4, with 10 bases aligning to TRBD1. The germline V gene has CDR1 LGHNA and CDR2 YSLEER. This CDR3 contains 15 residues. The ends lost 4 bases at V and 6 bases at J; junction bases unmatched: 5. CDR3 sequence: CASSPDRGDDEKLFF. The CDR3 DNA sequence: TGCGCCAGCAGCCCGGACAGGGGGGACGATGAAAAACTGTTTTTT.

V is TRBV19 and J is TRBJ1-2; 10 bases line up with TRBD1. This CDR3 is 17 amino acids long. The trim removed 7 bases at V and 1 base at J, leaving 12 bases unmatched. Germline V lookup: CDR1 LNHDA, CDR2 SQIVND (reference sequence). The CDR3 spells CASTISGTGANNYGYTF. CDR3 bases: TGTGCCAGTACCATCTCCGGGACAGGGGCCAATAACTATGGCTACACCTTC.

The chain employs TRBV19 and TRBJ1-6; D call uncertain. This CDR3 is built from 16 residues. The germline V gene has CDR1 LNHDA and CDR2 SQIVND (reference sequence). The V end was cut by 4 bases, the J end by 0 bases, with 10 bases between. The CDR3 region is CASSTSDGSYNSPLHF. CDR3 DNA sequence: TGTGCCAGTAGTACCTCGGACGGCTCCTATAATTCACCCCTCCACTTT.

The chain combines TRBV5-1 with TRBJ1-4, with D tentatively TRBD1 (6 bases). This CDR3 is 14 amino acids long. With 4 bases removed from V and 8 bases from J, the gap between germline ends came to 15 bases. Germline CDR1 and CDR2: SGHRS and YFSETQ. DNA for the CDR3: TGCGCCAGCAGCACGGGACAACCGGGGGAAAAACTGTTTTTT. It encodes CASSTGQPGEKLFF.

This chain links TRBV18 with TRBJ1-1, with a tentative D call TRBD1 (5 bases). CDR1 and CDR2 (germline): KGHSH, LQKENI. The germline V and J ends were trimmed by 1 base and 4 bases, with 13 bases remaining between them. CDR3 length: 15 amino acids. The CDR3 here is CASSPLVTTGTEAFF. CDR3 sequence (DNA): TGTGCCAGCTCACCACTGGTGACAACAGGCACTGAAGCTTTCTTT.

This clone was found a few times. The V gene is TRBV7-2, the J gene TRBJ1-3; D gene uncertain. Trimming shortened V by 7 bases and J by 2 bases, and 15 bases separated the two germline ends. Germline lookup yields CDR1 SGHTA and CDR2 FQGNSA. This CDR3 contains 15 residues. The CDR3 region has the DNA TGTGCCAGCACCCAATTGAGAGGGACTGGAAACACCATATATTTT. Its protein product is CASTQLRGTGNTIYF.

The chain recombines TRBV5-5 with TRBJ1-4; 12 bases align to TRBD1. Germline V gene sequence: CDR1 SGHKS, CDR2 YYEKEE (reference sequence). CDR3 length: 15 amino acids. V shed 0 bases, J shed 8 bases, and the junction held 2 bases outside the gene matches. CDR3 DNA sequence: TGTGCCAGCAGCTTGGGGGACAGGGGGCAGGAAAAACTGTTTTTT. This sequence encodes CASSLGDRGQEKLFF.

The CDR3 is CASRAGVGTDTQYF. The CDR3, as DNA: TGCGCCAGCAGGGCGGGGGTGGGCACAGATACGCAGTATTTT. This sequence joins TRBV10-2 and TRBJ2-3; TRBD2 matches at 7 bases. This CDR3 contains 14 residues. The germline V gene has CDR1 WSHSY and CDR2 SAAADI. Trimming removed 6 bases from V and 1 base from J; junction bases left unmatched: 4.

The chain carries TRBV10-3 and TRBJ2-1; a weak D match, TRBD1 (6 bases). From germline, CDR1 is ENHRY and CDR2 SYGVKD. V was clipped by 7 bases and J by 8 bases, with 15 bases between them. CDR3 length: 13 amino acids. The CDR3 DNA reads as TGTGCCATCAAAGAGGCAGGGGTCGATGAGCAGTTCTTC. Encoded protein: CAIKEAGVDEQFF.

This clone was detected many times. Other nucleotide sequences in the sample specify the same CDR3. This chain uses TRBV7-2 with TRBJ2-2; no reliable D call. Between the trimmed V and J ends, which lost 1 base and 1 base, there was a span of 4 bases. Per the germline V gene, CDR1 is SGHTA and CDR2 is FQGNSA. The CDR3 has 14 amino acids. In nucleotides, the CDR3 is TGTGCCAGCAGCTTAGGGGGGAACACCGGGGAGCTGTTTTTT. Its protein product is CASSLGGNTGELFF. Filled out from reference TRBV7-2 and TRBJ2-2, the complete variable domain reads GAGVSQSPSNKVTEKGKDVELRCDPISGHTALYWYRQSLGQGLEFLIYFQGNSAPDKSGLPSDRFSAERTGGSVSTLTIQRTQQEDSAVYLCASSLGGNTGELFFGEGSRLTVL.

This chain joins TRBV5-6 and TRBJ2-6; D uncertain. The CDR3 totals 15 residues. The V gene lost 6 bases and the J gene lost 0 bases, with 10 bases spanning the gap. The germline V gene has CDR1 SGHDT and CDR2 YYEEEE. In DNA, the CDR3 is TGTGCCAGCACCCTGACCCACTCTGGGGCCAACGTCCTGACTTTC. Its translation is CASTLTHSGANVLTF. The variable domain in full, with the rest retrieved from reference TRBV5-6 and TRBJ2-6, is DAGVTQSPTHLIKTRGQQVTLRCSPKSGHDTVSWYQQALGQGPQFIFQYYEEEERQRGNFPDRFSGHQFPNYSSELNVNALLLGDSALYLCASTLTHSGANVLTFGAGSRLTVL.